This T cell receptor beta chain was profiled in a study of blood T cell repertoires in COVID-19 (TCRdb year 2020). Looking at the study overall: The collaborator samples originated in the United States, Italy and Spain and spanned the acute and convalescent phases of COVID-19. Samples were obtained from the ongoing ImmuneRACE study (first 160 participants) and from some 1,300 subjects provided by 6 global collaborators. The prospective study material was composed of cDNA or gDNA derived from T cells, B-cell-depleted T cells, or PBMCs. A freely available public database, intended as a resource for researchers studying the immune response to SARS-CoV-2, is where the repertoires were released. Subjects who had been exposed to COVID-19, were actively infected with it, or had recovered from it provided the deeply sampled blood TCRbeta repertoires that made up the dataset. A de-identified subject ID, COVID-19 status, age in years and sex were almost always included in the sample metadata. Where HLA class I and class II types were available, the types were taken from metadata supplied by the sample provider, not from assay-based typing. Study-wide findings and limitations: Clinical and demographic metadata were provided uncurated, with the amount varying by source and participant.

TCRbeta CDR3 regions were amplified from genomic DNA using the immunoSEQ Assay, a bias-controlled multiplex PCR. For the original study's pipeline: Within the assay, amplification of reference gene primers was used to estimate how many nucleated cells each sample contained. Sequence reads were collapsed and filtered to measure the absolute abundance of every unique TCRbeta CDR3 rearrangement. For each sample, productive Simpson clonality was calculated as the square root of Simpson's diversity index across productive rearrangements. This immuneACCESS table, as held by TCRdb, lists in-frame sequences with V and J called but not all clones. Of the missing ones, under half trace to an unresolved V gene in checked studies; the others have no known cause. V, J and clone size are taken as reported in that table, and D and trimming were inferred from the DNA itself. Within this sample are some 130,000 clones, with about 81% of them counted one time only. Together, the top ten hold approximately 18% of the sample.

There are 13 amino acids in the CDR3, from cysteine to phenylalanine inclusive. Only the CDR3 DNA stays, 39 bases, in frame from base 1. Taken from the germline V gene (reference sequence), the CDR1 and CDR2 loops are LNHDA and SQIVND. From V the trimming removes 4 bases and from J it removes 5 bases, while the gene matches leave 2 bases of the junction unaccounted for. Each collaborating institution followed its own protocols to collect whole blood in K2EDTA tubes. Collaborator samples were shipped for TCRbeta analysis as frozen whole blood, isolated PBMCs, or DNA extracted from either sample type. Remarks on this clone: This clone's antigen is unknown. No clone much larger than this one lies a single base away; base qualities are absent.

The sequencing sample was made of peripheral blood. The receptor comes from a woman older than 75 with acute or convalescent COVID-19. The V and J genes are TRBV19 and TRBJ2-7; TRBD1 matches 10 bases in the middle. The CDR3 is CASSRTGGDEQYF. In nucleotides, the sequence is TGTGCCAGTAGTAGGACAGGGGGGGACGAGCAGTACTTC.